Below, 14 T cell receptor beta chains from the same sample are listed, as sequenced in a study of T cell responses to AZD1222 COVID-19 vaccine. The table came from immunoSEQ multiplex PCR; TCRdb's copy has only in-frame clones and leaves some out. The sample lists more than 95,000 clones, about 90% occurring once. Sequencing used peripheral blood, obtained on day 0 of AZD1222 vaccination. These receptors were taken from an adult in good health.

The rearrangement uses TRBV5-1 and TRBJ2-1; D not certain. The V end was cut by 0 bases, the J end by 7 bases, with 8 bases between. CDR3 length: 13 residues. Germline lookup yields CDR1 SGHRS and CDR2 YFSETQ. The DNA for the CDR3 is TGCGCCAGCAGCTTGGGTCAGATTAATGAGCAGTTCTTC. Translation: CASSLGQINEQFF.

The chain carries TRBV5-6 and TRBJ2-1, with a weak D call TRBD2 (5 bases). V lost 4 bases and J 10 bases, leaving 18 bases between the germline ends. Per the germline V gene, CDR1 is SGHDT and CDR2 is YYEEEE. The length of the CDR3 is 14 residues. For the CDR3, the DNA is TGTGCCAGCAGCCCCGGGATTGTACACCCCGAGCAGTTCTTC. This translates into CASSPGIVHPEQFF.

DNA for the CDR3: TGTGCCAGCAGCCCTCGGACAGGGGGGTACACCGGGGAGCTGTTTTTT. It codes for CASSPRTGGYTGELFF. The chain joins TRBV7-2 to TRBJ2-2; TRBD1 matches at 10 bases. Germline values: CDR1 SGHTA, CDR2 FQGNSA. The CDR3 totals 16 residues. With V trimmed by 5 bases and J by 3 bases, 6 bases remained unmatched.

The gene calls are TRBV20-1 and TRBJ2-7; D not certain. This CDR3 has 11 residues. V dropped 6 bases and J dropped 10 bases, with 16 bases sitting between them. CDR1 DFQATT and CDR2 SNEGSKA come from the germline V gene (reference sequence). The DNA of the CDR3 is TGCAGTGCCCTCTTAACCCTGGGACAGTACTTC. Protein: CSALLTLGQYF.

J is TRBJ2-3 and V is TRBV1. TRBV1 is a known pseudogene. The CDR3 loop spans 18 amino acids. This chain's CDR3 is CTSSQLKGGAPSTDTQYF. CDR3 sequence (DNA): TGCACCAGCAGCCAACTAAAGGGCGGAGCCCCTAGCACAGATACGCAGTATTTT.

The J gene is TRBJ2-5, the V gene TRBV7-6, with D tentatively TRBD1 (5 bases). The germline V gene encodes CDR1 SGHVS and CDR2 FNYEAQ. V lost 1 base, J lost 1 base, and 7 bases lay in between. This CDR3 has 14 residues. CDR3 nucleotides: TGTGCCAGCAGCTTAGGACAGCCCCAAGAGACCCAGTACTTC. Its protein product is CASSLGQPQETQYF.

Remarks on this clone: The junction shows a germline mismatch at one end, possibly a read error. V is TRBV6-6 and J is TRBJ2-7; tentatively, D is TRBD1 (7 bases). Germline V gene sequence: CDR1 MNHNY, CDR2 SVGAGI (reference sequence). There are 12 residues in the CDR3. CDR3 DNA: TGTGCCAGCAGTCTCAGGGGGGATCCCCCCGACTTC. It codes for CASSLRGDPPDF.

The chain combines TRBV7-2 with TRBJ2-7; D may be TRBD1 (6 bases). Per germline, CDR1 SGHTA and CDR2 FQGNSA. This CDR3 contains 14 residues. V shed 1 base and J shed 3 bases, with 10 bases lying between them. The CDR3, as DNA: TGTGCCAGCAGCTTAGGGGGGCAGAGCTACGAGCAGTACTTC. Its translation: CASSLGGQSYEQYF.

This clone occurred a few times. The chain is built from TRBV10-3 and TRBJ1-5, with 8 bases aligning to TRBD1. Germline CDR1 is ENHRY and CDR2 is SYGVKD. The CDR3 sequence is 14 residues long. V shed 6 bases, J shed 6 bases, and the junction held 7 bases outside the gene matches. The CDR3 protein is CAISDRGAGQPQHF. DNA for the CDR3: TGTGCCATCAGCGACAGGGGCGCTGGTCAGCCCCAGCATTTT.

The chain links TRBV6-5 to TRBJ2-2, with a weak D call TRBD2 (6 bases). V lost 0 bases, J lost 6 bases, and 11 bases lay in between. Germline CDR1 reads MNHEY; CDR2 reads SVGAGI. The CDR3 extends over 15 amino acids. CDR3 coding DNA: TGTGCCAGCAGTTACTCCCCGACGGGGGCCGGGGAGCTGTTTTTT. Its translation: CASSYSPTGAGELFF.

V and J are TRBV6-5 and TRBJ1-5; D is unresolved. CDR1 and CDR2 (germline): MNHEY, SVGAGI. The V and J ends lost 8 bases and 5 bases respectively, with 10 bases between them. This CDR3 has 12 amino acids. CDR3: CASSTPDQPQHF. The CDR3 coding sequence is TGTGCCAGCTCTACCCCAGATCAGCCCCAGCATTTT.

The rearrangement uses TRBV24-1 and TRBJ2-7; 8 bases are shared with TRBD1. V dropped 3 bases and J dropped 2; count of bases not matched to a gene: 2. This CDR3 contains 14 residues. Germline V gene sequence: CDR1 KGHDR, CDR2 SFDVKD. The CDR3 loop is CATSDRGQAYEQYF. The CDR3 nucleotides are TGTGCCACCAGTGATAGGGGACAGGCCTACGAGCAGTACTTC.

The CDR3 bases are TGTGCCAGCAGCTTAGAGTGGGGCACCGGGGAGCTGTTTTTT. It is translated as CASSLEWGTGELFF. The V gene is TRBV7-2, the J gene TRBJ2-2; no clear D. The germline V and J ends were trimmed by 1 base and 4 bases, with 7 bases remaining between them. This CDR3 has 14 residues. Looked up from germline, CDR1 is SGHTA and CDR2 is FQGNSA.

The chain employs TRBV7-8 and TRBJ2-7; 10 nucleotides agree with TRBD2. This CDR3 has 17 residues. CDR1 is SGHVS and CDR2 is FQNEAQ in the germline V gene. V lost 6 bases, J lost 2 bases, and 13 bases stayed unmatched. The CDR3: CASSRFKTSGITYEQYF. CDR3 nucleotides: TGTGCCAGCAGTCGTTTCAAAACTAGCGGGATAACCTACGAGCAGTACTTC.